Each of the 9 T cell receptor beta chains below was sequenced from the same sample in a study of blood T cell repertoires in COVID-19. Generated by immunoSEQ multiplex PCR, the TCRdb table keeps only in-frame clones and is missing some. The profile shows roughly 250,000 clones, approximately 90% of them singletons. What was sequenced was PBMCs or T cells enriched from blood (not recorded which). The receptor set was obtained from a woman between 45 and 60 years old who had recovered from COVID-19.

V gene TRBV11-1 combines with J gene TRBJ2-7; a weak D match, TRBD2 (6 bases). The CDR3 runs to 12 residues. Trimming took off 3 bases at V and 6 bases at J, with 9 bases between the two ends. The germline V gene encodes CDR1 SGHAT and CDR2 FQDESV (reference sequence). The CDR3 DNA reads TGTGCCAGCAGCTTCCTGGAGGGCGAGCAGTACTTC. It yields the protein CASSFLEGEQYF.

This clone was counted once. The same CDR3 also results from other DNA sequences found in this sample. This sequence joins TRBV11-3 and TRBJ2-7, with D maybe TRBD1 (6 bases). CDR1 and CDR2 (germline): SGHNT, YENEEA. The germline V and J ends were trimmed by 3 bases and 1 base, with 7 bases remaining between them. The CDR3 is made up of 13 amino acids. The CDR3 coding sequence is TGTGCCAGCAGCTTGGGACAATCCTACGAGCAGTACTTC. Encoded protein: CASSLGQSYEQYF.

The chain joins TRBV7-2 to TRBJ1-4; 7 nucleotides match TRBD1. Germline CDR1 reads SGHTA; CDR2 reads FQGNSA. Unmatched junction bases numbered 7, after V lost 5 bases and J lost 1 base. The CDR3 extends over 16 amino acids. The DNA of the CDR3 is TGTGCCAGCAGCGCCCACAGGGGTAGAACTAATGAAAAACTGTTTTTT. It yields the protein CASSAHRGRTNEKLFF.

The chain joins TRBV28 to TRBJ1-4, with D possibly being TRBD1 (6 bases). Germline CDR1 is MDHEN and CDR2 is SYDVKM. The V and J ends lost 4 bases and 4 bases respectively, with 16 bases between them. This CDR3 comprises 16 residues. The CDR3 reads CASSSAGAAHNEKLFF. The DNA of the CDR3 is TGTGCCAGCAGTTCCGCAGGGGCCGCGCATAATGAAAAACTGTTTTTT.

This clone showed up just once. The J gene is TRBJ1-2, the V gene TRBV5-6; TRBD1 matches at 10 bases. Germline V lookup: CDR1 SGHDT, CDR2 YYEEEE. With V trimmed by 4 bases and J by 8 bases, 8 bases remained unmatched. This CDR3 is built from 14 residues. The CDR3 reads CASSKGQGRIGYTF. Here the CDR3 DNA reads TGTGCCAGCAGCAAGGGACAGGGGAGGATAGGCTACACCTTC.

The rearrangement joins TRBV27 to TRBJ2-1; perhaps TRBD2 as D (6 bases). Trimming left V 6 bases short and J 7 bases short, with 16 bases between. The CDR3 runs to 14 residues. Germline CDR1 is MNHEY and CDR2 is SMNVEV (reference sequence). The CDR3 protein is CASSPRGRRNEQFF. The CDR3 DNA follows: TGTGCCAGCAGCCCACGGGGGAGAAGGAATGAGCAGTTCTTC.

This clone was recorded a few times. The V call is TRBV7-9, the J call TRBJ2-1; perhaps TRBD2 as D (6 bases). V was cut by 5 bases and J by 4 bases, with 15 bases left in between. Per germline, CDR1 SEHNR and CDR2 FQNEAQ (reference sequence). The CDR3 is 15 amino acids. CDR3 residues: CASSRSGEPYNEQFF. CDR3 in DNA: TGTGCCAGCAGCCGTAGCGGAGAGCCTTACAATGAGCAGTTCTTC. Drawing the rest from reference TRBV7-9 and TRBJ2-1, the complete variable domain is DTGVSQNPRHKITKRGQNVTFRCDPISEHNRLYWYRQTLGQGPEFLTYFQNEAQLEKSRLLSDRFSAERPKGSFSTLEIQRTEQGDSAMYLCASSRSGEPYNEQFFGPGTRLTVL.

The table lists this clone with many counts. The chain employs TRBV14 and TRBJ1-6, with a possible D match to TRBD1 (5 bases). Germline CDR1 and CDR2: SGHDN and FVKESK. There are 13 residues in the CDR3. V gave up 4 bases and J gave up 5 bases, with 6 bases separating them. The CDR3 bases are TGTGCCAGCAGCCGACAGCATAATTCACCCCTCCACTTT. It translates to CASSRQHNSPLHF.

The chain employs TRBV14 and TRBJ1-1, with D possibly TRBD1 on 5 matching bases. The CDR3 consists of 15 residues. The V gene's germline CDR1 is SGHDN and CDR2 FVKESK. V lost 3 bases and J lost 4, with 15 bases in between. The CDR3 protein is CASSQGTTSGTEAFF. The DNA for the CDR3 is TGTGCCAGCAGCCAGGGGACTACCTCGGGCACTGAAGCTTTCTTT.